This T cell receptor (beta chain) was captured in a study of shared clonotypes between healthy human individuals. Selected positively for CCR7 and CD45RO-negative, naive CD8 cells excluded terminally differentiated effector memory CD45RA+ cells. Sequencing was performed with immunoSEQ multiplex PCR; in TCRdb, only in-frame clones are kept and a portion is missing. The sample records roughly 650,000 clones, about 96% being singletons. Sequenced: naive CD8+ T cells sorted from blood. The sequence came from a woman aged 25 to 39 in good health.

CDR3 protein: CASSTGTANFQETQYF. The CDR3 bases are TGTGCCAGCAGCACCGGGACAGCGAATTTCCAAGAGACCCAGTACTTC. The rearrangement uses TRBV7-2 and TRBJ2-5; 7 positions match TRBD1. Losses at the gene ends were 5 bases for V and 1 base for J; bases not matched to a gene: 10. The CDR3 loop spans 16 amino acids. Germline lookup yields CDR1 SGHTA and CDR2 FQGNSA.